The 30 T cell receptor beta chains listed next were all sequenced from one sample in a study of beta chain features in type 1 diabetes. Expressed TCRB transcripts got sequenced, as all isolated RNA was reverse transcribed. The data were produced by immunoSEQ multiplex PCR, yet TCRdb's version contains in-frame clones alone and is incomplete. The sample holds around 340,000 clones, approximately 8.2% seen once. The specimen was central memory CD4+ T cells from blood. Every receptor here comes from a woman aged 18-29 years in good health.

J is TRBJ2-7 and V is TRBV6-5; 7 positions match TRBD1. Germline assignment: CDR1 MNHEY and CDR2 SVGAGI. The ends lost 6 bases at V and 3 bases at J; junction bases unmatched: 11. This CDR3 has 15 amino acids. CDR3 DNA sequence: TGTGCCAGCAGGGCCTTTTTAGGGGGCAGCTACGAGCAGTACTTC. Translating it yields CASRAFLGGSYEQYF.

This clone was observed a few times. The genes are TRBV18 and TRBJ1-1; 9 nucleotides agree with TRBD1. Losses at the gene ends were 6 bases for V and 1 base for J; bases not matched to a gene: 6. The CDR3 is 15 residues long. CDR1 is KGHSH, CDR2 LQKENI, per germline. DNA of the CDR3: TGTGCCAGCTCCGTCGGGACAGGGACGAACACTGAAGCTTTCTTT. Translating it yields CASSVGTGTNTEAFF.

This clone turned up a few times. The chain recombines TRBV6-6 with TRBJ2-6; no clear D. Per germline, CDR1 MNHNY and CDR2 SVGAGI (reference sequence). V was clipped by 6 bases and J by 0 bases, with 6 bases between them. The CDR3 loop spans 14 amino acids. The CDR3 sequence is CASSPYSGANVLTF. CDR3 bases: TGTGCCAGCAGCCCCTACTCTGGGGCCAACGTCCTGACTTTC.

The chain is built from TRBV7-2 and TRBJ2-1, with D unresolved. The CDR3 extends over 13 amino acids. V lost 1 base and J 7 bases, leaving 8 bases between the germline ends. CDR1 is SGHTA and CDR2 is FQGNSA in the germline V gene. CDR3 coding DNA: TGTGCCAGCAGCTTAGGCCGTAGGAATGAGCAGTTCTTC. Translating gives CASSLGRRNEQFF.

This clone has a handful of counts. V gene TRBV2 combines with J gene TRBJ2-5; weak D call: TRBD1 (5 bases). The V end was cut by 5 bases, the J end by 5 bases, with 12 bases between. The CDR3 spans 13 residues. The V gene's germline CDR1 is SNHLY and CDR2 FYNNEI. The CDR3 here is CASSRDRLETQYF. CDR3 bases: TGTGCCAGCAGTCGTGACAGACTCGAGACCCAGTACTTC.

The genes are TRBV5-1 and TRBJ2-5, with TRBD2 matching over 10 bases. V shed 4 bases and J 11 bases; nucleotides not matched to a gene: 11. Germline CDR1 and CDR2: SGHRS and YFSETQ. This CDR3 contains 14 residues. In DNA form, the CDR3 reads TGCGCCAGCAGCGAGAGTGCTAGCGGGAGTTCGCAGTACTTC. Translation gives CASSESASGSSQYF.

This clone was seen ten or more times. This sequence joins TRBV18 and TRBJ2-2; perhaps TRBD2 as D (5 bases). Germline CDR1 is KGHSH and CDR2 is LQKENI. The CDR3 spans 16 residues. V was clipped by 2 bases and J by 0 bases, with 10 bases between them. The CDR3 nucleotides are TGTGCCAGCTCACCAGGGCGGGTCGCGAACACCGGGGAGCTGTTTTTT. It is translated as CASSPGRVANTGELFF.

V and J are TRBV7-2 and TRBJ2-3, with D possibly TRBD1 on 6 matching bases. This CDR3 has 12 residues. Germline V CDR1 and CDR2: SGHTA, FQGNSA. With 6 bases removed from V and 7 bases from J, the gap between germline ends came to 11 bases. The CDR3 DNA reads TGTGCCAGCAGGGAAGGACAGAATACGCAGTATTTT. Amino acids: CASREGQNTQYF.

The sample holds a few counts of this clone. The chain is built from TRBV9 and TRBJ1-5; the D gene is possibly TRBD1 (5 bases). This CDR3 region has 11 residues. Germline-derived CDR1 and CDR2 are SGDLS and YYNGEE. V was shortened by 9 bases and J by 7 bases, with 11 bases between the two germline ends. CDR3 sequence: CAITYRQPQHF. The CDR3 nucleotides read TGTGCCATCACCTACAGGCAGCCCCAGCATTTT. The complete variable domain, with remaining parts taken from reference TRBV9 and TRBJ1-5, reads DSGVTQTPKHLITATGQRVTLRCSPRSGDLSVYWYQQSLDQGLQFLIQYYNGEERAKGNILERFSAQQFPDLHSELNLSSLELGDSALYFCAITYRQPQHFGDGTRLSIL.

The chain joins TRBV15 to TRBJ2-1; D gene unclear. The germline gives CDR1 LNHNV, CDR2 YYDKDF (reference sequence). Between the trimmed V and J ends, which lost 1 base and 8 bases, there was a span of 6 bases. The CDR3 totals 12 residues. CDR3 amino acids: CATSRGWDEQFF. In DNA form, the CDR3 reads TGTGCCACCAGCAGAGGCTGGGATGAGCAGTTCTTC.

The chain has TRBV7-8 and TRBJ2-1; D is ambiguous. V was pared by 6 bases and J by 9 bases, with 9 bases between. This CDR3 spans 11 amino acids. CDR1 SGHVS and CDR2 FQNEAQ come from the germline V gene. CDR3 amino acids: CASRGLSEQFF. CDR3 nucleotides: TGTGCCAGCAGGGGCCTTAGTGAGCAGTTCTTC.

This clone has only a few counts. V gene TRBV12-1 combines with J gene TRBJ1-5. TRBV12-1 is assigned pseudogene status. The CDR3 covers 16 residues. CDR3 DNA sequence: TGTGCCAGCAGCTTTCATCGTGTGGCGGTGTATCAGCCCCAGCATTTT. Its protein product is CASSFHRVAVYQPQHF.

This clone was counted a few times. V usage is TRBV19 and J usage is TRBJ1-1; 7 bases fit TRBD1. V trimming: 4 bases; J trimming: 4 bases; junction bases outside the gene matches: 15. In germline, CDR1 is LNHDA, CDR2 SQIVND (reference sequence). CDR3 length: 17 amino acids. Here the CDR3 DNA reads TGTGCCAGTAGTAGTCGGCGGCAGGGGGTTGCTAGCACTGAAGCTTTCTTT. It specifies CASSSRRQGVASTEAFF.

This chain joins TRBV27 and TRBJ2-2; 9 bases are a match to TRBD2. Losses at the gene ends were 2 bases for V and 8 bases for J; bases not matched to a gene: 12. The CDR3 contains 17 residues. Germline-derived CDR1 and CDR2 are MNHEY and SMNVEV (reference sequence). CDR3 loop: CASSLAGGSGSRGELFF. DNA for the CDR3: TGTGCCAGCAGTTTAGCCGGGGGTAGCGGGAGTCGAGGGGAGCTGTTTTTT.

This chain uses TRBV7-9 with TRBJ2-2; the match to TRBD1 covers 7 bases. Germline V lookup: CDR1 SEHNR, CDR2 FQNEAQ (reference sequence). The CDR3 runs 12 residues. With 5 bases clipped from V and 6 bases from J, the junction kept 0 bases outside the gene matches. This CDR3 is CASSTGAGELFF. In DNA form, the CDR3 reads TGTGCCAGCAGCACAGGGGCCGGGGAGCTGTTTTTT.

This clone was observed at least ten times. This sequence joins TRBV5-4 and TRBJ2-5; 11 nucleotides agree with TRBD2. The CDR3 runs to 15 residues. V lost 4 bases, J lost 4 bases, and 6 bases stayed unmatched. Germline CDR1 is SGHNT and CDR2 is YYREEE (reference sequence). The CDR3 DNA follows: TGTGCCAGCAGCCTAGCGGGAGGAGGAGGAGAGACCCAGTACTTC. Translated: CASSLAGGGGETQYF.

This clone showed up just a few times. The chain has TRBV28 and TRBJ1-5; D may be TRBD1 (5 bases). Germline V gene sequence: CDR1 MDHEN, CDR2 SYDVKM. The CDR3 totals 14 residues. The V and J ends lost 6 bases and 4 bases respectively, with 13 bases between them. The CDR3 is CASSPGRPNQPQHF. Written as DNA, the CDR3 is TGTGCCAGCAGCCCGGGACGGCCAAATCAGCCCCAGCATTTT.

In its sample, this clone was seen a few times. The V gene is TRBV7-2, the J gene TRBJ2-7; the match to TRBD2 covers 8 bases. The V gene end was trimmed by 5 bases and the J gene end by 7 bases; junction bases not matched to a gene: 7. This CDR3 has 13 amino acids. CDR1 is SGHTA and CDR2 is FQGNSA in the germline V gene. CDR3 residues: CASSLQRENEQYF. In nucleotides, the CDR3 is TGTGCCAGCAGCCTACAGCGGGAGAATGAGCAGTACTTC. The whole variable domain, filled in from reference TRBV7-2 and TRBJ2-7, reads GAGVSQSPSNKVTEKGKDVELRCDPISGHTALYWYRQSLGQGLEFLIYFQGNSAPDKSGLPSDRFSAERTGGSVSTLTIQRTQQEDSAVYLCASSLQRENEQYFGPGTRLTVT.

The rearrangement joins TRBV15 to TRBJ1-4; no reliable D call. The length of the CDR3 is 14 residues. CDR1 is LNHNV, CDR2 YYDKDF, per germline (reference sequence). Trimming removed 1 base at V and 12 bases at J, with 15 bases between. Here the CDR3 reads CATSRVVPPQELFF. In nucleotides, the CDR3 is TGTGCCACCAGCAGAGTAGTACCTCCTCAGGAACTGTTTTTT. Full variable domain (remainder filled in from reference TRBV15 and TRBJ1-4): DAMVIQNPRYQVTQFGKPVTLSCSQTLNHNVMYWYQQKSSQAPKLLFHYYDKDFNNEADTPDNFQSRRPNTSFCFLDIRSPGLGDTAMYLCATSRVVPPQELFFGSGTQLSVL.

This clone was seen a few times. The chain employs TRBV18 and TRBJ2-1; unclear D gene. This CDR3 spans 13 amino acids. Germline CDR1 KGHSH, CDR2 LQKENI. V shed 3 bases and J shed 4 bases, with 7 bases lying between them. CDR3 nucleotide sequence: TGTGCCAGCTCACCCAGCGTGTACAATGAGCAGTTCTTC. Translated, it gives CASSPSVYNEQFF.

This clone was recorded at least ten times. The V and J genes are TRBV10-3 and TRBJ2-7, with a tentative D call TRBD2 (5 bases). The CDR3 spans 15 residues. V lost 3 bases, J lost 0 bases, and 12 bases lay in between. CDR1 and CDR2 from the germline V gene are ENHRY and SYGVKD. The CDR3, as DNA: TGTGCCATCAGTGACACGGACGGGAACTCCTACGAGCAGTACTTC. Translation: CAISDTDGNSYEQYF.

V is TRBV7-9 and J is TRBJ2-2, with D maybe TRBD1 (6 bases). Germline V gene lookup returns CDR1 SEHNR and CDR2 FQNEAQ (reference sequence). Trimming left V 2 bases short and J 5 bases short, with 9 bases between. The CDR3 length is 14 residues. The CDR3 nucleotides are TGTGCCAGCAGCTTATCGAGGGGGACCGGGGAGCTGTTTTTT. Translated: CASSLSRGTGELFF.

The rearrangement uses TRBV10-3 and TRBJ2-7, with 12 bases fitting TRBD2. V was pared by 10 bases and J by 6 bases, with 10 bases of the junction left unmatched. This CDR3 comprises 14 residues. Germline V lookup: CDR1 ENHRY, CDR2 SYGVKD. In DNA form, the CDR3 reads TGTGCCACCGCTAGCGGGAGGGCCAGGTTCGAGCAGTACTTC. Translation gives CATASGRARFEQYF.

The CDR3 DNA sequence: TGCACCAGCAGCCAAGAGCCGACAGGGACACTCTACGAGCAGTACTTC. Translated: CTSSQEPTGTLYEQYF. This chain links TRBV1 with TRBJ2-7; the D call in the table, TRBD1, was not verified against the DNA. TRBV1 is listed as a pseudogene. The CDR3 contains 16 residues.

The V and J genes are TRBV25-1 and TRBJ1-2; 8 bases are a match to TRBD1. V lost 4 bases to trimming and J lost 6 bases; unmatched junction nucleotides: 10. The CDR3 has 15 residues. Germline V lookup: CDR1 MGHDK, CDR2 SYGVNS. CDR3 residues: CASSARQGTRDGYTF. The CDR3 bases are TGTGCCAGCAGTGCCCGACAGGGGACCAGGGATGGCTACACCTTC.

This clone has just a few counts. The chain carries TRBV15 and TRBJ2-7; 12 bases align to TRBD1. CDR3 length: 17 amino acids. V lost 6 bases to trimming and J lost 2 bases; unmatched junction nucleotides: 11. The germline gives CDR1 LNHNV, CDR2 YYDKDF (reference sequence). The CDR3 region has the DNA TGTGCCACCAGTCCCGGGACAGGGGGCGCAAGGGCCTACGAGCAGTACTTC. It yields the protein CATSPGTGGARAYEQYF.

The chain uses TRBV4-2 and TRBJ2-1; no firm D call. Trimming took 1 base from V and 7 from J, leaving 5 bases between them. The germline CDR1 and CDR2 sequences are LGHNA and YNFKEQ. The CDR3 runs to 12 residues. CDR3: CASSQVGNEQFF. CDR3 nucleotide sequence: TGTGCCAGCAGCCAAGTCGGGAATGAGCAGTTCTTC.

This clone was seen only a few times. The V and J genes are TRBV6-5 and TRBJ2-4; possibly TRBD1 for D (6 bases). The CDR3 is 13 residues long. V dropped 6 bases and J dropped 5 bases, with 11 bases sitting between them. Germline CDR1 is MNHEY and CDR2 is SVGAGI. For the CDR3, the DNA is TGTGCCAGCAGCCAGGGGTTCGAAAACATTCAGTACTTC. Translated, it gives CASSQGFENIQYF.

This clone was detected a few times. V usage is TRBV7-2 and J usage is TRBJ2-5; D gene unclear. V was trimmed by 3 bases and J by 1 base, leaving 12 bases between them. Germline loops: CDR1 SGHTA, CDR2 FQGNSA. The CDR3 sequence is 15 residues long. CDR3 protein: CASSFGSSIQETQYF. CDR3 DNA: TGTGCCAGCAGCTTTGGAAGTTCCATCCAAGAGACCCAGTACTTC. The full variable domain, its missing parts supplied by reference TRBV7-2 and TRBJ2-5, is GAGVSQSPSNKVTEKGKDVELRCDPISGHTALYWYRQSLGQGLEFLIYFQGNSAPDKSGLPSDRFSAERTGGSVSTLTIQRTQQEDSAVYLCASSFGSSIQETQYFGPGTRLLVL.

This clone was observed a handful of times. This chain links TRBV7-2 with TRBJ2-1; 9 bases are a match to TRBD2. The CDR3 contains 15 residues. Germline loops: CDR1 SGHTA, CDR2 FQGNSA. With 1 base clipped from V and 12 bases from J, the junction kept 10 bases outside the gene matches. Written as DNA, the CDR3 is TGTGCCAGCAGCTTAGATGGGAGGCGGGAGGGCCGGCAGTTCTTC. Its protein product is CASSLDGRREGRQFF.